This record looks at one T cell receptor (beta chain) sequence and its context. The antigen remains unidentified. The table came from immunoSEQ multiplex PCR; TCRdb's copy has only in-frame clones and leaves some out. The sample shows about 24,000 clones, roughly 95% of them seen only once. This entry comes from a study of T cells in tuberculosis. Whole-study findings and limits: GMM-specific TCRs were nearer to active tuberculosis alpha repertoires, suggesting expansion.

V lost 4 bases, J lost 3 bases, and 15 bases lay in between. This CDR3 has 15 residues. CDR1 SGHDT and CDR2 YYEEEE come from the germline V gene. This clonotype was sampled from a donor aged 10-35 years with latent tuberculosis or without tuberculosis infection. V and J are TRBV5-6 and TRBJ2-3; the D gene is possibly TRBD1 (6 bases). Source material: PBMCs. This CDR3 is CASSRSYRVTDTQYF. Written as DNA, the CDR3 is TGTGCCAGCAGCCGCAGCTACAGGGTGACAGATACGCAGTATTTT.